Shown below are 16 T cell receptor beta chains from a single sample sequenced in a study of blood T cell repertoires in COVID-19. Assay: immunoSEQ multiplex PCR; the TCRdb copy retains only in-frame clones and omits some. The sample shows approximately 210,000 clones, almost 90% of them seen only once. Sequenced material: PBMCs or T cells enriched from blood (not recorded which). The receptors stem from a woman aged 50 to 65 with acute COVID-19.

This clone was observed a single time. The CDR3 region has the DNA TGTGCCAGCAGTTTAAGGGGCGCCGGGAATCAGCCCCAGCATTTT. Its translation: CASSLRGAGNQPQHF. The V gene is TRBV28, the J gene TRBJ1-5; TRBD1 is a possible D gene (5 bases). Germline CDR1 MDHEN, CDR2 SYDVKM. This CDR3 has 15 amino acids. The V and J ends lost 2 bases and 4 bases respectively, with 12 bases between them.

On this clone itself: Its ends do not fully match the called genes, so a read error is possible. The rearrangement links TRBV18 to TRBJ2-7; weak D call: TRBD2 (5 bases). Germline assignment: CDR1 KGHSH and CDR2 LQKENI. The CDR3 has 18 residues. The CDR3, as DNA: TGTGCCAGCTCCCCACGGGCAGCGGCGAAACACCAGCCCTACGAGCAGTACTTC. It yields the protein CASSPRAAAKHQPYEQYF.

The sample holds one count of this clone. This chain joins TRBV30 and TRBJ1-1, with unresolved D. Per the germline V gene, CDR1 is GTSNPN and CDR2 is SVGIG (reference sequence). Trimming took 4 bases from V and 3 from J, leaving 9 bases between them. The CDR3 extends over 12 amino acids. CDR3 sequence: CAWIRGYTEAFF. In DNA, the CDR3 is TGTGCCTGGATTCGGGGTTACACTGAAGCTTTCTTT.

This clone turned up a few times. The chain carries TRBV5-1 and TRBJ1-1, with D uncertain. V gave up 0 bases and J gave up 3 bases, with 9 bases separating them. Per the germline V gene, CDR1 is SGHRS and CDR2 is YFSETQ. The CDR3 is made up of 14 amino acids. The CDR3 spells CASSLDHQDTEAFF. The DNA of the CDR3 is TGCGCCAGCAGCTTGGACCACCAGGACACTGAAGCTTTCTTT.

The chain couples TRBV24-1 to TRBJ2-3; TRBD2 agrees at 8 bases. The CDR3 contains 15 residues. CDR1 and CDR2 from the germline V gene are KGHDR and SFDVKD. V shed 5 bases and J 3 bases; nucleotides not matched to a gene: 6. Here the CDR3 reads CATSVASGWTDTQYF. The CDR3 DNA reads as TGTGCCACCAGTGTTGCTAGCGGGTGGACAGATACGCAGTATTTT.

DNA for the CDR3: TGTGCCGCAGGACAGGGTTTCACAGATACGCAGTATTTT. This gives the protein CAAGQGFTDTQYF. The V gene is TRBV30, the J gene TRBJ2-3; 8 bases match TRBD1. Germline V gene sequence: CDR1 GTSNPN, CDR2 SVGIG (reference sequence). The CDR3 runs to 13 residues. V shed 8 bases and J 2 bases; nucleotides not matched to a gene: 6.

About this clone itself: Within the sample, other DNA sequences also encode this same CDR3. The V and J genes are TRBV12-3 or TRBV12-4 and TRBJ1-5, with D hard to call. With 1 base removed from V and 4 bases from J, the gap between germline ends came to 5 bases. The length of the CDR3 is 13 residues. The CDR3: CASSLDRNQPQHF. The CDR3, as DNA: TGTGCCAGCAGTTTAGACAGAAATCAGCCCCAGCATTTT.

This chain links TRBV5-1 with TRBJ2-7; 7 bases fit TRBD1. The germline gives CDR1 SGHRS, CDR2 YFSETQ. The V gene end was trimmed by 4 bases and the J gene end by 7 bases; junction bases not matched to a gene: 8. This CDR3 region has 13 residues. Written as DNA, the CDR3 is TGCGCCAGCAGCCCCCGACCGGGACAGGAGCAGTACTTC. Encoded protein: CASSPRPGQEQYF.

The CDR3 sequence is CASSLGQGGYGYTF. CDR3 bases: TGTGCCAGCAGTTTAGGACAGGGCGGCTATGGCTACACCTTC. The chain is built from TRBV6-5 and TRBJ1-2; TRBD1 matches 8 bases. CDR1 is MNHEY and CDR2 is SVGAGI in the germline V gene. V lost 4 bases and J lost 4; bases outside the gene matches: 5. The CDR3 has 14 amino acids.

The chain links TRBV28 to TRBJ2-5; 7 nucleotides agree with TRBD2. CDR3 length equals 15 residues. V trimming: 4 bases; J trimming: 3 bases; junction bases outside the gene matches: 8. Germline V gives CDR1 MDHEN, CDR2 SYDVKM. The CDR3: CASSSTPRGEETQYF. The CDR3 bases are TGTGCCAGCAGTTCCACACCCCGGGGGGAAGAGACCCAGTACTTC.

The rearrangement links TRBV28 to TRBJ1-5; the D gene is possibly TRBD1 (5 bases). The ends were cut back, 10 bases at V and 9 bases at J, with 16 bases in the middle. From germline, CDR1 is MDHEN and CDR2 SYDVKM. The CDR3 sequence is 12 residues long. The CDR3 is CAIVGPRGPQHF. In nucleotides, the CDR3 is TGTGCCATTGTGGGGCCTAGGGGGCCCCAGCATTTT.

This clone showed up just a few times. The rearrangement links TRBV11-2 to TRBJ2-3, with D perhaps TRBD1 (7 bases). The CDR3 sequence is 16 residues long. Germline V gene lookup returns CDR1 SGHAT and CDR2 FQNNGV. V was pared by 5 bases and J by 3 bases, with 18 bases between. The CDR3 protein is CASSQEGGQITDTQYF. In DNA, the CDR3 is TGTGCCAGCAGCCAGGAGGGGGGACAGATAACAGATACGCAGTATTTT.

The chain combines TRBV6-5 with TRBJ1-1, with TRBD1 as a possible D gene (6 bases). The CDR3 covers 15 residues. Trimming removed 1 base from V and 4 bases from J, with 13 bases in between. Germline V gene sequence: CDR1 MNHEY, CDR2 SVGAGI. CDR3 region: CASSYFRQGRTEAFF. The CDR3 DNA reads as TGTGCCAGCAGTTACTTTCGTCAGGGGCGCACTGAAGCTTTCTTT.

The chain combines TRBV6-4 with TRBJ1-4; 7 bases line up with TRBD1. Germline V gene lookup returns CDR1 MRHNA and CDR2 SNTAGT. This CDR3 contains 14 residues. V was pared by 3 bases and J by 8 bases, with 6 bases of the junction left unmatched. CDR3 sequence (DNA): TGTGCCAGCAGTGAAACAGGGGCGGGGGAAAAACTGTTTTTT. Translated: CASSETGAGEKLFF.

The V call is TRBV18, the J call TRBJ1-1, with 8 bases fitting TRBD1. V trimming: 2 bases; J trimming: 9 bases; junction bases outside the gene matches: 2. The CDR3 contains 12 residues. The germline gives CDR1 KGHSH, CDR2 LQKENI. CDR3 in DNA: TGTGCCAGCTCACCAGACAGGGGAAAAGCTTTCTTT. This gives the protein CASSPDRGKAFF.

V usage is TRBV5-1 and J usage is TRBJ1-2; TRBD1 aligns across 10 bases. CDR1 and CDR2 (germline): SGHRS, YFSETQ. V lost 4 bases to trimming and J lost 7 bases; unmatched junction nucleotides: 7. The length of the CDR3 is 14 residues. The CDR3 reads CASSVTGGNAGYTF. CDR3 bases: TGCGCCAGCAGCGTGACAGGGGGCAATGCTGGCTACACCTTC.